This TCR beta chain was sequenced during a study of shared clonotypes between healthy human individuals. Study-level findings and limits: Despite large depth, rarefaction showed incomplete sorted-subset sequencing. A reduction in generation probabilities was seen for non-shared clonotypes relative to those shared by all four donors.

The germline V gene has CDR1 MNHEY and CDR2 SVGAGI. V was cut by 0 bases and J by 4 bases, with 10 bases left in between. There are 15 residues in the CDR3. Only CD45RO-negative cells positively selected for CCR7 counted as naive CD8 cells, so terminally differentiated effector memory CD45RA+ cells were excluded. Donors comprised healthy HIV-negative adults lacking recent acute infections or vaccinations. TCRdb keeps only in-frame clones here, not all; method: immunoSEQ multiplex PCR. Of 700,000 to 950,000 clones in the sample, around 96% are singletons; the top ten hold approximately 0.2%. Notes on this clone: No antigen is known for it.

The TCR sequence derives from a man aged 30 to 39 in good health. The sequenced sample consisted of naive CD8+ T cells sorted from blood. The J gene is TRBJ1-5, the V gene TRBV6-5; a possible D gene is TRBD1 (5 bases). The CDR3 bases are TGTGCCAGCAGTTACTCATCAGGGTTGAATCAGCCCCAGCATTTT. This gives the protein CASSYSSGLNQPQHF.